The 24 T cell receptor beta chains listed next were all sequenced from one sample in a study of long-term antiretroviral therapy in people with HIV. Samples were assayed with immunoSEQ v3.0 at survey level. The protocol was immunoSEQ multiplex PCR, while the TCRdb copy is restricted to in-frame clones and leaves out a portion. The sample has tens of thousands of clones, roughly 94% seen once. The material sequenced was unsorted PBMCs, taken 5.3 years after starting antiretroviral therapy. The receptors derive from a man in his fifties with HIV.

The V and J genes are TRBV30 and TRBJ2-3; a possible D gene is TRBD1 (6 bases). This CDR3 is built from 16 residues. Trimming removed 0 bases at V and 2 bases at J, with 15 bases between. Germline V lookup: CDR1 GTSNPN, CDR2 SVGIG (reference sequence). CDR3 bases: TGTGCCTGGAGTGTATACAAGACAGGCGACACAGATACGCAGTATTTT. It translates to CAWSVYKTGDTDTQYF.

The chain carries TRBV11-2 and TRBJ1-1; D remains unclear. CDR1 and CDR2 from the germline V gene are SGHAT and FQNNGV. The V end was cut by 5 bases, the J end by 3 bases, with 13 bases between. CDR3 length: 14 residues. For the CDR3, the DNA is TGTGCCAGCAGCCTCGGTCCGATTTACACTGAAGCTTTCTTT. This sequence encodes CASSLGPIYTEAFF.

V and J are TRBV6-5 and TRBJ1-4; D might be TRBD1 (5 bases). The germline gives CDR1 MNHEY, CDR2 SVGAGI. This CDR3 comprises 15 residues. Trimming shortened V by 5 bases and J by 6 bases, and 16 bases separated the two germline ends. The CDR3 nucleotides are TGTGCCAGCAGTACCTCCGGGGGTGCCGATGAAAAACTGTTTTTT. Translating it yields CASSTSGGADEKLFF.

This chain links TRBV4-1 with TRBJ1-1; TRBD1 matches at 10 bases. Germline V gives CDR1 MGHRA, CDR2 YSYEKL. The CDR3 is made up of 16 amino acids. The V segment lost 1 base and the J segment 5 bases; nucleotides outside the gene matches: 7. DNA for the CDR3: TGCGCCAGCAGCCAAGCCGGACAGGGGGTGTTAACTGAAGCTTTCTTT. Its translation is CASSQAGQGVLTEAFF.

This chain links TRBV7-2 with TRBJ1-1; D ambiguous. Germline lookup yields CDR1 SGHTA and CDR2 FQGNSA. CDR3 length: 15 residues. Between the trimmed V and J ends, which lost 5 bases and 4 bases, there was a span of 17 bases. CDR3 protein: CASSPTAGVSTEAFF. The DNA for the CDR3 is TGTGCCAGCAGCCCCACCGCGGGTGTCAGCACTGAAGCTTTCTTT.

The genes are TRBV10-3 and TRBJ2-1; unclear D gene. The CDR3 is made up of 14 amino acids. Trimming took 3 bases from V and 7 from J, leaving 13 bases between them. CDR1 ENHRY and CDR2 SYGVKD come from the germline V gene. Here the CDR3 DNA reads TGTGCCATCAGTGACCTCGACAATGGGAATGAGCAGTTCTTC. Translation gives CAISDLDNGNEQFF.

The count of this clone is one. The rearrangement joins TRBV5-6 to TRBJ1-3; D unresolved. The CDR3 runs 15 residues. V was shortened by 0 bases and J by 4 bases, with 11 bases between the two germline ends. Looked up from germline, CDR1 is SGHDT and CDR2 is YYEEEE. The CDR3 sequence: CASSLVQESGNTIYF. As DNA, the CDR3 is TGTGCCAGCAGCTTGGTTCAAGAATCCGGAAACACCATATATTTT.

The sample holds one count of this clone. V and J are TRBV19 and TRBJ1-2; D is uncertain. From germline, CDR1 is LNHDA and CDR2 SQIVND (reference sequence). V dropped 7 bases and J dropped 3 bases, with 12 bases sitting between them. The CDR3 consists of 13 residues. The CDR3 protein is CASMRTADYGYTF. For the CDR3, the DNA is TGTGCCAGTATGCGGACCGCGGACTATGGCTACACCTTC.

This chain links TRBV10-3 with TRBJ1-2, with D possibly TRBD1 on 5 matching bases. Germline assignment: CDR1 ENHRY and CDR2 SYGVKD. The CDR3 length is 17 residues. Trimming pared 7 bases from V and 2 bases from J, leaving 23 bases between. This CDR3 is CAITSSLTAGRNYGYTF. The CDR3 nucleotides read TGTGCCATCACCTCCTCCCTAACAGCAGGGCGCAACTATGGCTACACCTTC.

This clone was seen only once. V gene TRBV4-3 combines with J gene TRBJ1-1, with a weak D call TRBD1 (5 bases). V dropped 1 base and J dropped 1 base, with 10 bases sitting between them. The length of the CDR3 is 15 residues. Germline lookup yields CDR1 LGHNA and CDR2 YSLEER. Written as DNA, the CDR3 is TGCGCCAGCAGCCAAGGAGGGGCGGGGAACACTGAAGCTTTCTTT. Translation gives CASSQGGAGNTEAFF.

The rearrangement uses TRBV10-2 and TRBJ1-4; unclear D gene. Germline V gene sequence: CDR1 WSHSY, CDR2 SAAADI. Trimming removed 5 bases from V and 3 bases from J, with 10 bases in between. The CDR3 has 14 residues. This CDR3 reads CASSPGSANEKLFF. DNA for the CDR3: TGCGCCAGCAGTCCGGGGTCCGCTAATGAAAAACTGTTTTTT.

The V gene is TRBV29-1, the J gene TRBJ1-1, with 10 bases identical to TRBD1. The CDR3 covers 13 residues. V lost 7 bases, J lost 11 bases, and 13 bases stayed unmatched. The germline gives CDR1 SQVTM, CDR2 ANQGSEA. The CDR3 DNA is TGCAGCGCAGCCGGGACAGGGGTAATTGGGGCTTTCTTT. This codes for CSAAGTGVIGAFF.

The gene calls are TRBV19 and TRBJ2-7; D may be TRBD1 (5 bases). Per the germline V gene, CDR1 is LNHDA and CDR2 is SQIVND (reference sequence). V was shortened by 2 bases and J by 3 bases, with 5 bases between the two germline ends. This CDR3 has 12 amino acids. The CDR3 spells CASSIQGYEQYF. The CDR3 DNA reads TGTGCCAGTAGTATACAGGGCTACGAGCAGTACTTC.

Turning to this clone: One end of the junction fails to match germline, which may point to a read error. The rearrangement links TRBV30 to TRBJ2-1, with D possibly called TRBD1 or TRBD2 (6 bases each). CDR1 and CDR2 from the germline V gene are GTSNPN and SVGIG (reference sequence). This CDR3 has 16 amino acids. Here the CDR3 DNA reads TGTGCCTGGAGTGTACGGGGGCGCCCTTCCTCCAATGAGCAGTTCTTC. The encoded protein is CAWSVRGRPSSNEQFF.

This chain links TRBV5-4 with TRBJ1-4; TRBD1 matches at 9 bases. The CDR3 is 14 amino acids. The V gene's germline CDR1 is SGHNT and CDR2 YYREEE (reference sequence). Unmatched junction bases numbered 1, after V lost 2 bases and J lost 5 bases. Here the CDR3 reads CASSLGTGNEKLFF. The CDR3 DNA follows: TGTGCCAGCAGCTTAGGGACAGGGAATGAAAAACTGTTTTTT. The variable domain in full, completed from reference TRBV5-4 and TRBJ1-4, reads ETGVTQSPTHLIKTRGQQVTLRCSSQSGHNTVSWYQQALGQGPQFIFQYYREEENGRGNFPPRFSGLQFPNYSSELNVNALELDDSALYLCASSLGTGNEKLFFGSGTQLSVL.

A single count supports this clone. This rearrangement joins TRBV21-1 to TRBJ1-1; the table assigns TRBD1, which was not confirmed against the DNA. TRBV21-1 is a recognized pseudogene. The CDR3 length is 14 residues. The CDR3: CASTPPEGATEAFF. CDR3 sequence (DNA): TGTGCCAGCACCCCCCCGGAGGGGGCAACTGAAGCTTTCTTT.

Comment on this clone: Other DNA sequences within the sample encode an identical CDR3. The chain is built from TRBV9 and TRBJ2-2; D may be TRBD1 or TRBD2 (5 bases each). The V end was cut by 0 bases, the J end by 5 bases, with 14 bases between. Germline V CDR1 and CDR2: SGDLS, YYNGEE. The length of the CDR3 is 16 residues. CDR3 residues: CASSVGKGSGTGELFF. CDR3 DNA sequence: TGTGCCAGCAGCGTAGGGAAGGGGAGCGGTACCGGGGAGCTGTTTTTT.

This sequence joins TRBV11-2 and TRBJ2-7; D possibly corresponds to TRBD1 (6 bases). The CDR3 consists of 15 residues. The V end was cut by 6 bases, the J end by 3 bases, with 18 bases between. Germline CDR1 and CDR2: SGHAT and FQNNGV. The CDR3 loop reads CASSFNRDTGYEQYF. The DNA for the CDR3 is TGTGCCAGCAGTTTTAACCGGGACACTGGCTACGAGCAGTACTTC.

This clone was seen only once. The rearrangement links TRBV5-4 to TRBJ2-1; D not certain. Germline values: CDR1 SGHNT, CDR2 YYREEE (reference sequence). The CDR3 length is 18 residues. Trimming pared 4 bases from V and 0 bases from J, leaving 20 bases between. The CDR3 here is CASSPPFGGTSSYNEQFF. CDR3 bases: TGTGCCAGCAGCCCGCCTTTTGGCGGCACCAGCTCCTACAATGAGCAGTTCTTC.

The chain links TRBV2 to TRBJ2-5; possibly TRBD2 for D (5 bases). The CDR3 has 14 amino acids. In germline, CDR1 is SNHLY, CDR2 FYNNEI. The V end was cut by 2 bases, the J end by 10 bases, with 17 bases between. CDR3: CASSEWGSALNQYF. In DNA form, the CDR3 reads TGTGCCAGCAGTGAATGGGGTAGCGCATTAAACCAGTACTTC.

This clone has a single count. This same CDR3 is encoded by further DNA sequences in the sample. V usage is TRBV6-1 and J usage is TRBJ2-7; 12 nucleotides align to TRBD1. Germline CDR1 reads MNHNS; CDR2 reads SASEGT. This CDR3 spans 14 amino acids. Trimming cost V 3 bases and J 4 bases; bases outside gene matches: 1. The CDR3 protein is CASSEGQGAYEQYF. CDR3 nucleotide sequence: TGTGCCAGCAGTGAGGGACAGGGGGCATACGAGCAGTACTTC.

The CDR3 is CASSLRRGLAEAFF. In DNA, the CDR3 is TGTGCCAGCAGCCTACGAAGAGGGCTGGCTGAAGCTTTCTTT. The rearrangement uses TRBV5-6 and TRBJ1-1, with D unresolved. Trimming stripped 4 bases from V and 6 bases from J, with 16 bases between. Per the germline V gene, CDR1 is SGHDT and CDR2 is YYEEEE. The CDR3 is 14 amino acids.

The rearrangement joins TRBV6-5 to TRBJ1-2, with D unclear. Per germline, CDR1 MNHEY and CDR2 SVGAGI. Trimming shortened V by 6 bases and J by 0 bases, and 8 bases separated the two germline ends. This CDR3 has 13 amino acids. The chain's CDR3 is CASSLGANYGYTF. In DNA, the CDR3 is TGTGCCAGCAGCCTCGGAGCTAACTATGGCTACACCTTC.

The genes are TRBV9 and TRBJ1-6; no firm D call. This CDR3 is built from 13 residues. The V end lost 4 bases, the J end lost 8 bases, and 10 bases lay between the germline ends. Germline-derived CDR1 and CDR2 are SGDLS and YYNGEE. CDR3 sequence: CASSPEPDSPLHF. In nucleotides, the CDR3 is TGTGCCAGCAGCCCTGAGCCGGATTCACCCCTCCACTTT.